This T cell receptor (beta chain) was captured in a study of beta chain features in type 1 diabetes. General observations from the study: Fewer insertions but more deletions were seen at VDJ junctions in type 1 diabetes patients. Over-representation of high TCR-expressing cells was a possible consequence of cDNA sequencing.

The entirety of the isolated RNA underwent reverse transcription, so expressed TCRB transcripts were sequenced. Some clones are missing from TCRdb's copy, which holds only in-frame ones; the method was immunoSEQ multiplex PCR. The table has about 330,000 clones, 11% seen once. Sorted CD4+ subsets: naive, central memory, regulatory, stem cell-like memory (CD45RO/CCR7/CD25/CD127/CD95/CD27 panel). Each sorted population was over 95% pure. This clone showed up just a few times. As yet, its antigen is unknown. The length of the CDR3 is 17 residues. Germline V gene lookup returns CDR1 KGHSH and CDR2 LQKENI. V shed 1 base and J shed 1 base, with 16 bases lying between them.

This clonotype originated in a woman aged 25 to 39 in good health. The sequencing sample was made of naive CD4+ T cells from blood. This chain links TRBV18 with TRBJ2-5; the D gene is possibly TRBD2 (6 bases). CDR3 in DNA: TGTGCCAGCTCACCACGGACTGGGGGGAAAGGCCAAGAGACCCAGTACTTC. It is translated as CASSPRTGGKGQETQYF.